This TCR beta chain is drawn from a study of early T cells in non-severe SARS-CoV-2 infection. This clonotype was detected many times. Antigen unknown. CDR1 and CDR2 (germline): SGHDT, YYEEEE. V gave up 0 bases and J gave up 3 bases; unmatched junction bases: 4. The CDR3 spans 15 residues. Individually, cDNA molecules had unique molecular identifiers attached to them. TCRdb called the 5' RACE reads again in MiXCR, with one record for every CDR3 protein. The profile shows about 110,000 distinct CDR3 sequences, roughly 12% of them singletons. Study results and limitations: Private and CD4 specificities were missed by VDJdb matching, skewed to anti-spike CD8.

This chain uses TRBV5-6 with TRBJ2-7, with 9 bases lining up with TRBD1. The receptor's source is an adult who was a healthcare worker with PCR-confirmed SARS-CoV-2 infection or an uninfected control (not recorded which). The sample was whole blood. In DNA form, the CDR3 reads TGTGCCAGCAGCTTGGGGGACAGGGTTAGCTACGAGCAGTACTTC. This codes for CASSLGDRVSYEQYF.